In this sample, the clone carrying this T cell receptor beta chain turned up many times. Its antigen is not known. This record belongs to a study of CD8+CD57+ T cells in acquired aplastic anemia. Profiling of TCR beta VDJ combinations and CDR3 sequences used genomic DNA as template. TCRdb re-called the reads through MiXCR, storing one row per CDR3 protein. The sample lists 75,000 to 90,000 distinct CDR3 sequences, under 50% seen once, with 60% to 75% in the top ten. Per the germline V gene, CDR1 is MGHDK and CDR2 is SYGVNS. This CDR3 is 16 amino acids long. The V and J ends lost 6 bases and 7 bases, in that order; junction bases with no gene match: 14. Study observations and caveats: Patients shared approximately 30 CD8+ CDR3 sequences with controls.

The chain has TRBV25-1 and TRBJ2-1, with 8 positions matching TRBD1. Sequencing was performed on sorted CD4+, CD8+, or CD8+CD57+ T cells (not recorded which) from PBMCs. The receptor's source is a human donor in good health, serving as a control. The CDR3 is CASSLGQGGFRNEQFF. CDR3 nucleotides: TGTGCCAGCAGCCTAGGACAGGGTGGGTTCAGGAATGAGCAGTTCTTC. Based on the CDR3 plus reference TRBV25-1 and TRBJ2-1, the full variable domain is EADIYQTPRYLVIGTGKKITLECSQTMGHDKMYWYQQDPGMELHLIHYSYGVNSTEKGDLSSESTVSRIRTEHFPLTLESARPSHTSQYLCASSLGQGGFRNEQFFGPGTRLTVL.